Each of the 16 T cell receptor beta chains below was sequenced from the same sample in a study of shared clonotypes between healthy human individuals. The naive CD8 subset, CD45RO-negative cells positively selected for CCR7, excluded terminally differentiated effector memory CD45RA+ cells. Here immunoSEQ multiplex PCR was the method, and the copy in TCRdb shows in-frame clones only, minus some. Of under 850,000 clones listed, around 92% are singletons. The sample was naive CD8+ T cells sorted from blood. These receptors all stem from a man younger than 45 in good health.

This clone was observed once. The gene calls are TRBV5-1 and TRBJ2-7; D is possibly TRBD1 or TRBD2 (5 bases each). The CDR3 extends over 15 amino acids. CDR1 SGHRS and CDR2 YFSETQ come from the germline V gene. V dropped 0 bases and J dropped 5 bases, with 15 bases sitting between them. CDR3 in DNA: TGCGCCAGCAGCTTGGGTGGGGGAGAGGAAAACGAGCAGTACTTC. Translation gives CASSLGGGEENEQYF.

The CDR3 DNA reads as TGTGCCAGCTCCTGGACAGGGCAAACTGAAGCTTTCTTT. It translates to CASSWTGQTEAFF. The chain couples TRBV28 to TRBJ1-1; 8 bases agree with TRBD1. Unmatched junction bases numbered 7, after V lost 8 bases and J lost 5 bases. The CDR3 consists of 13 residues. The germline V gene encodes CDR1 MDHEN and CDR2 SYDVKM.

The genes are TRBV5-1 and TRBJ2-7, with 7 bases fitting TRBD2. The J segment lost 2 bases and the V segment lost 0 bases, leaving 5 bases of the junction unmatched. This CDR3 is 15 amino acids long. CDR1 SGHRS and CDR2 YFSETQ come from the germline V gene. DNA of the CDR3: TGCGCCAGCAGCTTGGAAGCAGCGGGGACCTACGAGCAGTACTTC. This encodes CASSLEAAGTYEQYF.

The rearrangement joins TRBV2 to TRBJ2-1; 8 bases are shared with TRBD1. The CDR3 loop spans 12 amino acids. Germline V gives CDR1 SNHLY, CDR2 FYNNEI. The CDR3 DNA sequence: TGTGTCACCGGGACAGGTTACAATGAGCAGTTCTTC. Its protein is CVTGTGYNEQFF.

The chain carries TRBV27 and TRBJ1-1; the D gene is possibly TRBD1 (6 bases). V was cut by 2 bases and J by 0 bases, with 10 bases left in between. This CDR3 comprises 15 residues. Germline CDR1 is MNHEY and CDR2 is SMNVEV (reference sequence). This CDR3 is CASSLRWDMNTEAFF. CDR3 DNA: TGTGCCAGCAGTTTAAGGTGGGACATGAACACTGAAGCTTTCTTT.

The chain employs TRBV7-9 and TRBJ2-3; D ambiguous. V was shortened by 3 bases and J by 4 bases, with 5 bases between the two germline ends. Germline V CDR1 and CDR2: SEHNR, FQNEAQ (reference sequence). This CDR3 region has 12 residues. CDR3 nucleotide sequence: TGTGCCAGCAGCTTTCTTCCAGATACGCAGTATTTT. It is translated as CASSFLPDTQYF.

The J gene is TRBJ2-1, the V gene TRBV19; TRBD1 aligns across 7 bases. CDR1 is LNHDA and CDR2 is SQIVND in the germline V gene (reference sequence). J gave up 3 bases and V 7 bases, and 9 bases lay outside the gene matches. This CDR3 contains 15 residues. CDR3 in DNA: TGTGCCAGTACCCCGGGACAGAGCTACTACAATGAGCAGTTCTTC. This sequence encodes CASTPGQSYYNEQFF.

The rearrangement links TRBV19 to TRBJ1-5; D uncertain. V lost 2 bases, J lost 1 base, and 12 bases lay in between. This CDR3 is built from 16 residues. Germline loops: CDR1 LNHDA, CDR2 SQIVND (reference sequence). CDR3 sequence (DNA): TGTGCCAGTAGTATAAACCTGTACGGGAGCAATCAGCCCCAGCATTTT. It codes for CASSINLYGSNQPQHF.

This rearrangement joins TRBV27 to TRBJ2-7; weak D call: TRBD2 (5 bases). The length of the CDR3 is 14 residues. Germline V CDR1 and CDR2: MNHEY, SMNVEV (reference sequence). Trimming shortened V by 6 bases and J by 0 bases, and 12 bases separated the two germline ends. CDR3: CASRPGMDSYEQYF. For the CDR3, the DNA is TGTGCCAGCAGGCCGGGAATGGACTCCTACGAGCAGTACTTC.

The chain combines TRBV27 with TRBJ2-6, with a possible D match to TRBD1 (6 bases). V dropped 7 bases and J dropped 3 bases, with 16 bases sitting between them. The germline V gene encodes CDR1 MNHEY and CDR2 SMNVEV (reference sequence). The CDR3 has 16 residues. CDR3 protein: CASTQGWFDGANVLTF. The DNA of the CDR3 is TGTGCCAGCACACAGGGTTGGTTTGATGGGGCCAACGTCCTGACTTTC.

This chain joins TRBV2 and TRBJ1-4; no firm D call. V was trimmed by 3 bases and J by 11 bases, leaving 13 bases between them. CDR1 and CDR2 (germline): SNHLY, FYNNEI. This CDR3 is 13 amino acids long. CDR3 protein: CASSDPSSDKLFF. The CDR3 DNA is TGTGCCAGCAGTGACCCTTCATCAGACAAACTGTTTTTT.

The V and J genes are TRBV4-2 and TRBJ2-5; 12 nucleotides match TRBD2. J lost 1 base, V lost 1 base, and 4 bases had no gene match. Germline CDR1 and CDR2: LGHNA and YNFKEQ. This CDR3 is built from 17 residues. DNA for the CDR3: TGTGCCAGCAGCCAAGGGCTAGCGGGAGGGGCCCAAGAGACCCAGTACTTC. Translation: CASSQGLAGGAQETQYF.

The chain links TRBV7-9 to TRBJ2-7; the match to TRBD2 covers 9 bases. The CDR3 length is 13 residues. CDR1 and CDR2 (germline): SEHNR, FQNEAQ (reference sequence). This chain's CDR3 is CASHDSGSHEQYF. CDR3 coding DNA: TGTGCGTCCCATGATAGCGGGAGCCACGAGCAGTACTTC.

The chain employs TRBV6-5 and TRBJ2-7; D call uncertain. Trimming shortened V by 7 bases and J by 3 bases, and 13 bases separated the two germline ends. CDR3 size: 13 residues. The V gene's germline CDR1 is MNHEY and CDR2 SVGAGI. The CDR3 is CASKPSSYYEQYF. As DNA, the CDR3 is TGTGCCAGCAAACCCTCGAGCTACTACGAGCAGTACTTC.

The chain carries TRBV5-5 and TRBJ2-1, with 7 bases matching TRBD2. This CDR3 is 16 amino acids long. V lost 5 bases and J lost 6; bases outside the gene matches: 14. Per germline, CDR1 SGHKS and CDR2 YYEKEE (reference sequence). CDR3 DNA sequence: TGTGCCAGCAGTTTAGTCCTAGCGGCTTTAGGCAATGAGCAGTTCTTC. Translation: CASSLVLAALGNEQFF.

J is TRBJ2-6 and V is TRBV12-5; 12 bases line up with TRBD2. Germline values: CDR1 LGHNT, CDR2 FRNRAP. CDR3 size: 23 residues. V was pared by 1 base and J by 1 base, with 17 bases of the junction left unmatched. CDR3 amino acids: CASGLDWRLAGDNPPSGANVLTF. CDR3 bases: TGTGCTAGTGGTTTGGATTGGAGACTAGCGGGAGACAATCCCCCGTCTGGGGCCAACGTCCTGACTTTC.